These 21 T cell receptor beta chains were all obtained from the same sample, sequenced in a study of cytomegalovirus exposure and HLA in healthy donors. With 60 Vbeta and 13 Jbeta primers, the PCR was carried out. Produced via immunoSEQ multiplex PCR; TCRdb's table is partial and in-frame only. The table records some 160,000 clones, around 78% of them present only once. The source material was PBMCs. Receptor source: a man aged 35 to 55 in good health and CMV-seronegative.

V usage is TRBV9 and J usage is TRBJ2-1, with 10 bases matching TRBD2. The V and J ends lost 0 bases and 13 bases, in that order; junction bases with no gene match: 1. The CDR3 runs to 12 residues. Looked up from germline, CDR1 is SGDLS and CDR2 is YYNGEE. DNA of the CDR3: TGTGCCAGCAGCGTAGCTAGCGGGAGCCAGTTCTTC. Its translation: CASSVASGSQFF.

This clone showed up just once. As DNA, the CDR3 is TGTGCCAGCAGCCCCCGGGGGGGGATCGGGTCCAATCAGCCCCAGCATTTT. Protein sequence: CASSPRGGIGSNQPQHF. The J gene is TRBJ1-5, the V gene TRBV7-2, with D maybe TRBD1 (5 bases). V shed 5 bases and J shed 3 bases, with 20 bases lying between them. Germline CDR1 reads SGHTA; CDR2 reads FQGNSA. There are 17 residues in the CDR3. Together with reference TRBV7-2 and TRBJ1-5, the CDR3 gives the full variable domain: GAGVSQSPSNKVTEKGKDVELRCDPISGHTALYWYRQSLGQGLEFLIYFQGNSAPDKSGLPSDRFSAERTGGSVSTLTIQRTQQEDSAVYLCASSPRGGIGSNQPQHFGDGTRLSIL.

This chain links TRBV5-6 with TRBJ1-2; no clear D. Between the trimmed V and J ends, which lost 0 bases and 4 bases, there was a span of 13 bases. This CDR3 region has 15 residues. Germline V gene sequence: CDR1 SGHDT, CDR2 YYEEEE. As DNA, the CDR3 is TGTGCCAGCAGCTTGGTCTACTCCGAGGGCTATGGCTACACCTTC. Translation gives CASSLVYSEGYGYTF.

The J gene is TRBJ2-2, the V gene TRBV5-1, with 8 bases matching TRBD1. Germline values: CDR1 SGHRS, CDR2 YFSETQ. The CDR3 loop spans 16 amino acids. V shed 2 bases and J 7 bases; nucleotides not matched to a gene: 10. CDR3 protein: CASSFPGQETYGELFF. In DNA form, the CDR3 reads TGCGCCAGCAGCTTTCCGGGACAGGAGACATACGGGGAGCTGTTTTTT. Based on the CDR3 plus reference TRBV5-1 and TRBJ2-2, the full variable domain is KAGVTQTPRYLIKTRGQQVTLSCSPISGHRSVSWYQQTPGQGLQFLFEYFSETQRNKGNFPGRFSGRQFSNSRSEMNVSTLELGDSALYLCASSFPGQETYGELFFGEGSRLTVL.

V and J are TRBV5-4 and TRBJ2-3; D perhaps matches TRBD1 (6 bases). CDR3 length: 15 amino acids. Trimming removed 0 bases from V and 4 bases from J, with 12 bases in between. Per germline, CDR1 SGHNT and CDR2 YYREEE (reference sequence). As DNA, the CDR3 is TGTGCCAGCAGCTTGGGACAGGCTTCCTCAGATACGCAGTATTTT. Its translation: CASSLGQASSDTQYF.

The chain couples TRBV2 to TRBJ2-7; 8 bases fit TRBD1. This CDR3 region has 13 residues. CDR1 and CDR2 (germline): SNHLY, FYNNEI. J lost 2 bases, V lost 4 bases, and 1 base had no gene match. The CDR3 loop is CASSGQGPYEQYF. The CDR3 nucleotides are TGTGCCAGCAGTGGACAGGGGCCCTACGAGCAGTACTTC. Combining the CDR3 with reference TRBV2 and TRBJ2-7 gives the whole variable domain EPEVTQTPSHQVTQMGQEVILRCVPISNHLYFYWYRQILGQKVEFLVSFYNNEISEKSEIFDDQFSVERPDGSNFTLKIRSTKLEDSAMYFCASSGQGPYEQYFGPGTRLTVT.

CDR3 region: CASRTSGSSYNEQFF. The CDR3 region has the DNA TGTGCCAGCAGGACTAGCGGGAGTTCCTACAATGAGCAGTTCTTC. J is TRBJ2-1 and V is TRBV27; 12 bases map to TRBD2. This CDR3 has 15 residues. Trimming cost V 6 bases and J 1 base; bases outside gene matches: 1. In germline, CDR1 is MNHEY, CDR2 SMNVEV (reference sequence).

CDR3: CASSPLGEVTDTQYF. The CDR3 nucleotides read TGTGCCAGCAGTCCCCTGGGGGAGGTTACAGATACGCAGTATTTT. The chain carries TRBV28 and TRBJ2-3; D is possibly TRBD2 (6 bases). The V gene's germline CDR1 is MDHEN and CDR2 SYDVKM. This CDR3 is 15 amino acids long. With 5 bases removed from V and 3 bases from J, the gap between germline ends came to 15 bases.

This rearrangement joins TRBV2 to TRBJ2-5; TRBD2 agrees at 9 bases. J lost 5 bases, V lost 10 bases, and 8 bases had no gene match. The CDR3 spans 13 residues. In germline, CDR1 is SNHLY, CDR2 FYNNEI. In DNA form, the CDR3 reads TGTGCCATTCAGCGGGAGGTGCTTGAGACCCAGTACTTC. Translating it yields CAIQREVLETQYF.

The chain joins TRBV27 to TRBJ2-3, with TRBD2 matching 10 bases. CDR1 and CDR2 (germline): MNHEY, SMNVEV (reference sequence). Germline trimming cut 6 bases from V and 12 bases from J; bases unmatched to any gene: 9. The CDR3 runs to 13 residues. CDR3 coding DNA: TGTGCCAGCAGGGTCCATCTAGCGGGAGCCCAGTATTTT. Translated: CASRVHLAGAQYF.

The CDR3 coding sequence is TGTGCCAGCAGTTTACACGCCACGGACAGGGACGATCAGCCCCAGCATTTT. Translating gives CASSLHATDRDDQPQHF. This rearrangement joins TRBV28 to TRBJ1-5, with 8 bases matching TRBD1. Losses at the gene ends were 2 bases for V and 5 bases for J; bases not matched to a gene: 11. Germline lookup yields CDR1 MDHEN and CDR2 SYDVKM. The CDR3 consists of 17 residues.

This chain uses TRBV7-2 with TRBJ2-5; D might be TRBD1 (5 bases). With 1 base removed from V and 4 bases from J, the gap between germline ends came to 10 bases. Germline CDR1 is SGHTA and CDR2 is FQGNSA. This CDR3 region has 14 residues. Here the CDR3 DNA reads TGTGCCAGCAGCTTAGGGGGCCCGGGAGAGACCCAGTACTTC. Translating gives CASSLGGPGETQYF.

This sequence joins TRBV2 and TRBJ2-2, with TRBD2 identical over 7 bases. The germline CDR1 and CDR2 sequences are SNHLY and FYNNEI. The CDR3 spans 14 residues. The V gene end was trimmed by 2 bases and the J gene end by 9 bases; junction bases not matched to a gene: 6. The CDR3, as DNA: TGTGCCAGCAGTGAAATCCCGGGGGGTCGGGAGCTGTTTTTT. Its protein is CASSEIPGGRELFF.

The CDR3 sequence is CASSPDSQETQYF. CDR3 bases: TGTGCCAGCAGCCCGGACAGTCAAGAGACCCAGTACTTC. The genes are TRBV5-4 and TRBJ2-5; a weak D match, TRBD1 (6 bases). Trimming pared 4 bases from V and 2 bases from J, leaving 9 bases between. CDR1 and CDR2 from the germline V gene are SGHNT and YYREEE (reference sequence). The CDR3 is made up of 13 amino acids.

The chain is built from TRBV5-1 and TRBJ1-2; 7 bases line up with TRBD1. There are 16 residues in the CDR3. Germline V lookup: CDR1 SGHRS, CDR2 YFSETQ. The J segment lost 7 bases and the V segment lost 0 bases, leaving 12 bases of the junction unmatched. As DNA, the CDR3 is TGCGCCAGCAGCTTGGAAAAGGGGGCGCAAGTCGGTGGCTACACCTTC. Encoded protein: CASSLEKGAQVGGYTF.

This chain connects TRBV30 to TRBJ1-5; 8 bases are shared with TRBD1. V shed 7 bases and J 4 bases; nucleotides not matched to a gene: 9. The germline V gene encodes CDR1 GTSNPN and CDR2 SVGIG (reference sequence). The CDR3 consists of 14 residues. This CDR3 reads CAFTRTGLNQPQHF. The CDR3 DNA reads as TGTGCCTTCACCCGGACAGGGCTTAATCAGCCCCAGCATTTT.

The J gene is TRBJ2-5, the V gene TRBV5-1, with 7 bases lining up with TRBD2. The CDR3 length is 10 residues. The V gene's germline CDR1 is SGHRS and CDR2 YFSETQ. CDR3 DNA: TGCGCGGGGGGGGGAGAGACCCAGTACTTC. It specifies CAGGGETQYF.

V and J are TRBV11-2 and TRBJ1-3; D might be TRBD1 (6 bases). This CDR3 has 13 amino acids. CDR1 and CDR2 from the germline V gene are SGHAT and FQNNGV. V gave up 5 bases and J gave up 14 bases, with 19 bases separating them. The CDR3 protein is CASSIAGNDRLYF. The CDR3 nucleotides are TGTGCCAGCAGCATAGCAGGGAATGACAGGTTATATTTT.

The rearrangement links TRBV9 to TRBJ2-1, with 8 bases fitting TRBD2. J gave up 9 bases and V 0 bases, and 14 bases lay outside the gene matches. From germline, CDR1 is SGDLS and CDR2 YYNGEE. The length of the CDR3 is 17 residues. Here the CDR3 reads CASSVELAGSGRGEQFF. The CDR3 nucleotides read TGTGCCAGCAGCGTAGAATTAGCGGGTTCCGGGAGGGGTGAGCAGTTCTTC.

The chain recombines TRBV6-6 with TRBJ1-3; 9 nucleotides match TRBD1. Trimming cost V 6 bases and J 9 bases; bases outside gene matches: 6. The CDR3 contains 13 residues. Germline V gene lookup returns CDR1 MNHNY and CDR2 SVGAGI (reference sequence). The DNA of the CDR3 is TGTGCCAGCAGGGACAGGGGATATGTCACCATATATTTT. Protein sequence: CASRDRGYVTIYF.

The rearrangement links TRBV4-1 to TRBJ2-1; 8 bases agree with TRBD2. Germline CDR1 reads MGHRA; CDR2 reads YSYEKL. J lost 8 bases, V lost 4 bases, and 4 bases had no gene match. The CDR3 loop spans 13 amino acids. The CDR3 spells CASSLPGGDEQFF. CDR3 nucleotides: TGCGCCAGCAGCCTCCCGGGGGGGGATGAGCAGTTCTTC.